These 32 T cell receptor beta chains share one sample of origin, sequenced in a study of radiation and T cells in renal cell carcinoma. Profiling relied on immunoSEQ multiplex PCR, and the TCRdb table lists in-frame clones only, not all of them. The profile covers about 130,000 clones, with around nine tenths appearing a single time and about 12% taken by the ten largest. Time point denoted: baseline pretreatment blood. The treatment is: 15 Gy SBRT to primary tumor, nephrectomy 4 weeks later. This material consisted of blood, taken from a patient whose treatment included radiotherapy and nephrectomy. These receptors all stem from a woman aged 45-60 years with renal cell carcinoma.

CDR3 in amino acids: CASGLVLGLAGSRGRTQYF. The CDR3 DNA sequence: TGTGCTAGTGGTTTGGTACTAGGCCTAGCGGGGTCGAGGGGGAGGACCCAGTACTTC. The rearrangement links TRBV12-5 to TRBJ2-5; TRBD2 aligns across 9 bases. From germline, CDR1 is LGHNT and CDR2 FRNRAP. This CDR3 has 19 residues. J lost 7 bases, V lost 0 bases, and 18 bases had no gene match.

The chain combines TRBV19 with TRBJ1-6, with D tentatively TRBD1 (5 bases). Germline V gene lookup returns CDR1 LNHDA and CDR2 SQIVND (reference sequence). Trimming removed 0 bases from V and 13 bases from J, with 22 bases in between. The length of the CDR3 is 17 residues. The CDR3 DNA reads as TGTGCCAGTAGTATAGATTCCCGGGTGGTGGGGGGTCACCCCCTCCACTTT. It yields the protein CASSIDSRVVGGHPLHF.

This chain uses TRBV5-1 with TRBJ2-2; 7 bases fit TRBD1. This CDR3 region has 15 residues. V trimming: 3 bases; J trimming: 6 bases; junction bases outside the gene matches: 8. Germline values: CDR1 SGHRS, CDR2 YFSETQ. CDR3 nucleotides: TGCGCCAGCAGCTCGAACAGGGGTCGGGCCGGGGAGCTGTTTTTT. It encodes CASSSNRGRAGELFF.

This clone was picked up a small number of times. The chain joins TRBV6-1 to TRBJ1-6; 8 bases are shared with TRBD1. From germline, CDR1 is MNHNS and CDR2 SASEGT. V shed 6 bases, J shed 9 bases, and the junction held 10 bases outside the gene matches. This CDR3 is 15 amino acids long. CDR3 nucleotides: TGTGCCAGCAGCAATCAACAGGGGGTGGCTTCACCCCTCCACTTT. Amino acids: CASSNQQGVASPLHF.

The J gene is TRBJ1-2, the V gene TRBV19; 7 bases align to TRBD1. With 3 bases clipped from V and 5 bases from J, the junction kept 6 bases outside the gene matches. This CDR3 has 14 amino acids. The V gene's germline CDR1 is LNHDA and CDR2 SQIVND (reference sequence). The CDR3, as DNA: TGTGCCAGTAGTATTTACAGGGGAGGGTATGGCTACACCTTC. This codes for CASSIYRGGYGYTF.

The chain has TRBV5-5 and TRBJ1-5; D ambiguous. Trimming left V 0 bases short and J 6 bases short, with 16 bases between. The CDR3 is made up of 16 amino acids. Germline V gene data show CDR1 as SGHKS and CDR2 as YYEKEE (reference sequence). CDR3 coding DNA: TGTGCCAGCAGCTTGGTCGGTGGGATTCCTGGTCAGCCCCAGCATTTT. Amino acid sequence: CASSLVGGIPGQPQHF.

J is TRBJ1-3 and V is TRBV6-6; TRBD1 might be the D (5 bases). V was clipped by 2 bases and J by 0 bases, with 11 bases between them. The CDR3 covers 16 residues. In germline, CDR1 is MNHNY, CDR2 SVGAGI (reference sequence). CDR3 region: CASSYVDRLSGNTIYF. CDR3 coding DNA: TGTGCCAGCAGTTACGTCGACAGACTCTCTGGAAACACCATATATTTT.

J is TRBJ1-1 and V is TRBV27, with 7 bases aligning to TRBD1. The CDR3 length is 14 residues. With V trimmed by 6 bases and J by 4 bases, 8 bases remained unmatched. CDR1 is MNHEY and CDR2 is SMNVEV in the germline V gene (reference sequence). CDR3 sequence: CASSSRQGSTEAFF. In DNA form, the CDR3 reads TGTGCCAGCAGCTCCAGACAGGGAAGCACTGAAGCTTTCTTT.

The chain carries TRBV5-8 and TRBJ2-5; 9 bases match TRBD2. With V trimmed by 0 bases and J by 5 bases, 8 bases remained unmatched. Looked up from germline, CDR1 is SGHTS and CDR2 is YDEGEE. CDR3 length: 16 residues. This chain's CDR3 is CASSLGGSGGPETQYF. The CDR3 DNA reads TGTGCCAGCAGCTTGGGGGGTAGCGGGGGTCCGGAGACCCAGTACTTC.

In this sample, this clone turned up a few times. The V gene is TRBV2, the J gene TRBJ2-7, with TRBD2 as a possible D gene (7 bases). The CDR3 sequence is 16 residues long. Germline V gene data show CDR1 as SNHLY and CDR2 as FYNNEI. Trimming removed 6 bases from V and 1 base from J, with 19 bases in between. As DNA, the CDR3 is TGTGCCAGCAGCGGCCGGTGGGAGGGGGGTTCCTACGAGCAGTACTTC. Amino acid sequence: CASSGRWEGGSYEQYF.

This clone was seen a handful of times. The chain employs TRBV30 and TRBJ1-1, with D unclear. The germline CDR1 and CDR2 sequences are GTSNPN and SVGIG (reference sequence). The ends were cut back, 2 bases at V and 5 bases at J, with 12 bases in the middle. The CDR3 runs 13 residues. The CDR3 sequence: CAWSKNLETEAFF. CDR3 nucleotide sequence: TGTGCCTGGAGTAAAAACTTGGAGACTGAAGCTTTCTTT.

This chain uses TRBV7-9 with TRBJ1-1; TRBD1 is a possible D gene (5 bases). V was cut by 3 bases and J by 1 base, with 9 bases left in between. This CDR3 has 14 residues. CDR1 and CDR2 (germline): SEHNR, FQNEAQ (reference sequence). In DNA, the CDR3 is TGTGCCAGCAGCTTGGGACGGTCGAACACTGAAGCTTTCTTT. Translated, it gives CASSLGRSNTEAFF.

This chain uses TRBV10-3 with TRBJ1-5; D is uncertain. Germline V lookup: CDR1 ENHRY, CDR2 SYGVKD. The CDR3 runs 13 residues. V dropped 4 bases and J dropped 5 bases, with 9 bases sitting between them. The CDR3 reads CAISVRVDQPQHF. Here the CDR3 DNA reads TGTGCCATCAGTGTAAGGGTAGATCAGCCCCAGCATTTT.

The chain combines TRBV4-1 with TRBJ1-5; the D gene is possibly TRBD1 (6 bases). Germline V gene sequence: CDR1 MGHRA, CDR2 YSYEKL. V was clipped by 3 bases and J by 7 bases, with 13 bases between them. CDR3 length equals 14 residues. This CDR3 is CASSQLGGAQPQHF. Written as DNA, the CDR3 is TGCGCCAGCAGCCAGTTGGGGGGCGCCCAGCCCCAGCATTTT.

The chain is built from TRBV5-6 and TRBJ2-3; 7 nucleotides match TRBD1. The CDR3 extends over 14 amino acids. CDR1 and CDR2 (germline): SGHDT, YYEEEE. V trimming: 4 bases; J trimming: 12 bases; junction bases outside the gene matches: 14. CDR3 protein: CASSRSGTVTSQYF. The CDR3 nucleotides read TGTGCCAGCAGCAGATCCGGGACAGTTACATCTCAGTATTTT.

V gene TRBV4-3 combines with J gene TRBJ1-4; D is undetermined. The CDR3 extends over 14 amino acids. V lost 1 base and J 7 bases, leaving 10 bases between the germline ends. From germline, CDR1 is LGHNA and CDR2 YSLEER. The CDR3 protein is CASSQVSRSEKLFF. The CDR3 DNA sequence: TGCGCCAGCAGCCAAGTTTCTAGGAGTGAAAAACTGTTTTTT.

This clone was seen more than once but under ten times. This rearrangement joins TRBV10-1 to TRBJ1-5; D unresolved. The CDR3 has 14 amino acids. Trimming removed 4 bases from V and 9 bases from J, with 16 bases in between. The germline V gene has CDR1 WNHNN and CDR2 SYGVQD (reference sequence). CDR3 DNA: TGCGCCAGCAGTGGGACGGGTAAATCATGGCCCCAGCATTTT. This codes for CASSGTGKSWPQHF.

The chain recombines TRBV14 with TRBJ2-3; D is uncertain. Germline values: CDR1 SGHDN, CDR2 FVKESK. This CDR3 spans 12 amino acids. Trimming left V 4 bases short and J 6 bases short, with 8 bases between. CDR3 sequence reads: CASSPSGDTQYF. The CDR3 DNA sequence: TGTGCCAGCAGCCCCAGTGGGGATACGCAGTATTTT.

The chain couples TRBV6-5 to TRBJ1-6; D gene ambiguous. Per germline, CDR1 MNHEY and CDR2 SVGAGI. Trimming removed 2 bases at V and 7 bases at J, with 9 bases between. The CDR3 runs 14 residues. The CDR3 is CASSYGERNSPLHF. CDR3 nucleotides: TGTGCCAGCAGTTACGGGGAGCGGAATTCACCCCTCCACTTT.

This clone was picked up a small number of times. This chain uses TRBV6-1 with TRBJ1-1; 7 bases map to TRBD1. After removal of 5 bases from V and 11 bases from J, the junction contained 5 bases not matched to a gene. The CDR3 has 11 amino acids. Germline V lookup: CDR1 MNHNS, CDR2 SASEGT. This chain's CDR3 is CASSTDRAAFF. As DNA, the CDR3 is TGTGCCAGCAGTACAGACAGGGCGGCTTTCTTT.

The chain recombines TRBV19 with TRBJ2-3, with 10 bases lining up with TRBD2. The length of the CDR3 is 16 residues. Germline CDR1 and CDR2: LNHDA and SQIVND (reference sequence). V lost 1 base and J lost 8; bases outside the gene matches: 9. The CDR3 DNA reads as TGTGCCAGTAGTATAGCTGCTAGCGGGGGTCCTGTTACGCAGTATTTT. Its translation: CASSIAASGGPVTQYF.

The rearrangement uses TRBV11-1 and TRBJ2-1; D not resolved. V was trimmed by 1 base and J by 4 bases, leaving 20 bases between them. Germline-derived CDR1 and CDR2 are SGHAT and FQDESV (reference sequence). CDR3 size: 18 residues. This CDR3 reads CASSLDPHAGGLYNEQFF. The CDR3, as DNA: TGTGCCAGCAGCTTAGATCCTCATGCCGGCGGATTATACAATGAGCAGTTCTTC.

V usage is TRBV5-1 and J usage is TRBJ1-2; no reliable D call. This CDR3 is built from 13 residues. Per germline, CDR1 SGHRS and CDR2 YFSETQ. V was trimmed by 3 bases and J by 4 bases, leaving 10 bases between them. CDR3: CASSSQIAYGYTF. In DNA form, the CDR3 reads TGCGCCAGCAGCTCCCAGATCGCCTATGGCTACACCTTC.

The chain has TRBV18 and TRBJ1-5; no clear D. CDR3 length equals 15 residues. Germline CDR1 reads KGHSH; CDR2 reads LQKENI. V lost 2 bases and J 4 bases, leaving 12 bases between the germline ends. CDR3 in amino acids: CASSPTIQTNQPQHF. CDR3 coding DNA: TGTGCCAGCTCACCAACGATTCAGACTAATCAGCCCCAGCATTTT. Based on the CDR3 plus reference TRBV18 and TRBJ1-5, the full variable domain is NAGVMQNPRHLVRRRGQEARLRCSPMKGHSHVYWYRQLPEEGLKFMVYLQKENIIDESGMPKERFSAEFPKEGPSILRIQQVVRGDSAAYFCASSPTIQTNQPQHFGDGTRLSIL.

The chain recombines TRBV19 with TRBJ2-2; D is undetermined. Germline V gives CDR1 LNHDA, CDR2 SQIVND (reference sequence). V dropped 6 bases and J dropped 3 bases, with 2 bases sitting between them. The CDR3 consists of 11 residues. This chain's CDR3 is CASRDTGELFF. In DNA form, the CDR3 reads TGTGCCAGTAGGGACACCGGGGAGCTGTTTTTT. The variable domain in full, completed from reference TRBV19 and TRBJ2-2, reads DGGITQSPKYLFRKEGQNVTLSCEQNLNHDAMYWYRQDPGQGLRLIYYSQIVNDFQKGDIAEGYSVSREKKESFPLTVTSAQKNPTAFYLCASRDTGELFFGEGSRLTVL.

The chain combines TRBV5-1 with TRBJ1-1; 7 bases are a match to TRBD1. With 4 bases clipped from V and 4 bases from J, the junction kept 4 bases outside the gene matches. This CDR3 contains 13 residues. In germline, CDR1 is SGHRS, CDR2 YFSETQ. The CDR3 nucleotides are TGCGCCAGCAGCCATACAGGGGTCACTGAAGCTTTCTTT. Protein sequence: CASSHTGVTEAFF.

V usage is TRBV29-1 and J usage is TRBJ1-1, with D maybe TRBD1 (5 bases). V gave up 7 bases and J gave up 9 bases, with 18 bases separating them. Per the germline V gene, CDR1 is SQVTM and CDR2 is ANQGSEA. The CDR3 loop spans 12 amino acids. The CDR3 loop is CSAEVGGGKAFF. Written as DNA, the CDR3 is TGCAGCGCCGAGGTCGGGGGGGGAAAAGCTTTCTTT.

The chain uses TRBV7-2 and TRBJ2-6; D not certain. In germline, CDR1 is SGHTA, CDR2 FQGNSA. There are 15 residues in the CDR3. Trimming stripped 4 bases from V and 0 bases from J, with 7 bases between. CDR3 amino acids: CASSSTFSGANVLTF. The CDR3 DNA is TGTGCCAGCAGCTCGACTTTCTCTGGGGCCAACGTCCTGACTTTC.

The chain employs TRBV4-1 and TRBJ2-3; TRBD1 might be the D (5 bases). V lost 0 bases, J lost 1 base, and 11 bases lay in between. CDR3 size: 16 residues. The germline V gene has CDR1 MGHRA and CDR2 YSYEKL. CDR3 sequence reads: CASSQEGVGGTDTQYF. Written as DNA, the CDR3 is TGCGCCAGCAGCCAAGAAGGGGTTGGGGGCACAGATACGCAGTATTTT.

This clone was picked up one time. CDR3 bases: TGTGCCAGCAGCCAATCGGACGTCAGGGGCTACACCTTC. Its translation is CASSQSDVRGYTF. V usage is TRBV11-2 and J usage is TRBJ1-2; D unclear. Germline CDR1 and CDR2: SGHAT and FQNNGV. The CDR3 extends over 13 amino acids. Trimming left V 5 bases short and J 8 bases short, with 15 bases between.

This sequence joins TRBV7-9 and TRBJ2-3, with D possibly matching TRBD2 (6 bases). The V and J ends lost 5 bases and 5 bases respectively, with 14 bases between them. Germline loops: CDR1 SEHNR, CDR2 FQNEAQ (reference sequence). The CDR3 covers 14 residues. This chain's CDR3 is CASSRPGVGDTQYF. CDR3 nucleotide sequence: TGTGCCAGCAGCCGTCCGGGGGTCGGAGATACGCAGTATTTT.

The chain recombines TRBV7-9 with TRBJ1-6, with 7 bases aligning to TRBD1. The CDR3 is 16 amino acids. V lost 0 bases to trimming and J lost 8 bases; unmatched junction nucleotides: 7. Per germline, CDR1 SEHNR and CDR2 FQNEAQ (reference sequence). CDR3 bases: TGTGCCAGCAGCTTAGCTGGGACAGCACTACATTCACCCCTCCACTTT. Translation gives CASSLAGTALHSPLHF. The full variable domain, with the rest looked up from reference TRBV7-9 and TRBJ1-6, is DTGVSQNPRHKITKRGQNVTFRCDPISEHNRLYWYRQTLGQGPEFLTYFQNEAQLEKSRLLSDRFSAERPKGSFSTLEIQRTEQGDSAMYLCASSLAGTALHSPLHFGNGTRLTVT.